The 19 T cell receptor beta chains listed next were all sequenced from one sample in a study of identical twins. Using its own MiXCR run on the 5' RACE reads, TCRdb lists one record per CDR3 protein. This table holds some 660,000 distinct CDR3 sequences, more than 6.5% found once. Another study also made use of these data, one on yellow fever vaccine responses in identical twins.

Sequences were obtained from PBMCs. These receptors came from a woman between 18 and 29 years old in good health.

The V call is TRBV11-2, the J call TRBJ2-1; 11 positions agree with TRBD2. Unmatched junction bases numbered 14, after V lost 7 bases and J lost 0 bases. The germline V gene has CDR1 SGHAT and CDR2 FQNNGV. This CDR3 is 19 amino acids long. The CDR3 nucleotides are TGTGCCAGCACCTATACCGGGACTAGCGGATTCAGCTCCTACAATGAGCAGTTCTTC. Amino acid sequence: CASTYTGTSGFSSYNEQFF.

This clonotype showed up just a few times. The CDR3 sequence: CASSQVGDGEQYF. Written as DNA, the CDR3 is TGTGCCAGCAGCCAAGTAGGGGACGGCGAGCAGTACTTC. The chain links TRBV3-1 to TRBJ2-7; D may be TRBD1 or TRBD2 (5 bases each). This CDR3 has 13 amino acids. Looked up from germline, CDR1 is LGHDT and CDR2 is YNNKEL (reference sequence). Trimming removed 1 base at V and 6 bases at J, with 10 bases between.

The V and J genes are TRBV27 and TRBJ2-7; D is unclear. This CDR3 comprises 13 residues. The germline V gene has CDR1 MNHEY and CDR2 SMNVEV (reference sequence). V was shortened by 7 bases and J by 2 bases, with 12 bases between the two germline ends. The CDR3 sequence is CASTSADPYEQYF. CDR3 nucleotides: TGTGCCAGCACCTCCGCGGATCCCTACGAGCAGTACTTC.

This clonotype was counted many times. In DNA form, the CDR3 reads TGCGCCAGCAGCCAATTGACCGGAGCCGGGGAGCTGTTTTTT. It translates to CASSQLTGAGELFF. The chain couples TRBV4-1 to TRBJ2-2; D is ambiguous. V gave up 2 bases and J gave up 6 bases, with 10 bases separating them. The CDR3 runs 14 residues. CDR1 MGHRA and CDR2 YSYEKL come from the germline V gene.

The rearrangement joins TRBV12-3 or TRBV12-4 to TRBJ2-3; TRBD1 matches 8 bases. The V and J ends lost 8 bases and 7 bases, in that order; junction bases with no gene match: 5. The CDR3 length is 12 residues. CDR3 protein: CASSTGGNTQYF. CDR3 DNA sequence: TGTGCCAGCTCCACAGGGGGGAATACGCAGTATTTT.

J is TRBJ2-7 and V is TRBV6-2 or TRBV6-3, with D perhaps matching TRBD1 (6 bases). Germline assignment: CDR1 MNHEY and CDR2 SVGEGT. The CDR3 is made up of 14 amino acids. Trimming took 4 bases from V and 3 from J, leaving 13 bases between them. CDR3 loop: CASSSPGQIYEQYF. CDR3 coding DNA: TGTGCCAGCAGTTCCCCGGGACAAATCTACGAGCAGTACTTC.

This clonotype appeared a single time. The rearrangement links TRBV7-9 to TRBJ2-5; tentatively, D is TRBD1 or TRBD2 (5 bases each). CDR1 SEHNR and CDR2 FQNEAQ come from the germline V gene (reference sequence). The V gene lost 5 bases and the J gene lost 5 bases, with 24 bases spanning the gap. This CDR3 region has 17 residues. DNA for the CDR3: TGTGCCAGCAGCGACACCTCGGGACGGGACGGCTTGGAGACCCAGTACTTC. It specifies CASSDTSGRDGLETQYF. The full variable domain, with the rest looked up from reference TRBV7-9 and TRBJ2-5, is DTGVSQNPRHKITKRGQNVTFRCDPISEHNRLYWYRQTLGQGPEFLTYFQNEAQLEKSRLLSDRFSAERPKGSFSTLEIQRTEQGDSAMYLCASSDTSGRDGLETQYFGPGTRLLVL.

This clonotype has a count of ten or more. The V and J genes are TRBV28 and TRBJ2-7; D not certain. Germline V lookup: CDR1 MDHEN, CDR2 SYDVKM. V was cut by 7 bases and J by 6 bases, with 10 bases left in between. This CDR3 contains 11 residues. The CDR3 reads CASNLGGEQYF. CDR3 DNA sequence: TGTGCCAGCAACCTGGGTGGCGAGCAGTACTTC.

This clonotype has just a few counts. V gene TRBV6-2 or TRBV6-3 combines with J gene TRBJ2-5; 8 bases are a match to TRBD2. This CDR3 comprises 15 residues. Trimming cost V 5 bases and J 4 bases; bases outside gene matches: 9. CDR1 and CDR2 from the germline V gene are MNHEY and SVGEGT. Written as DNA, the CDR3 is TGTGCCAGCAGTCCGCGGGAGGTTTATCGAGAGACCCAGTACTTC. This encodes CASSPREVYRETQYF.

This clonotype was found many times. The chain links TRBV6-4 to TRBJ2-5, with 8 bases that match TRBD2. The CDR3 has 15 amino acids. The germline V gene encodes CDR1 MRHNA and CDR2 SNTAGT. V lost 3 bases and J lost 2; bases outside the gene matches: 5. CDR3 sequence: CASSESSGGQETQYF. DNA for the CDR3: TGTGCCAGCAGTGAATCAAGCGGGGGACAAGAGACCCAGTACTTC.

CDR3 nucleotide sequence: TGCGCCAGCAGCCAAGATGGGACAGGGACAGAGACCCAGTACTTC. It encodes CASSQDGTGTETQYF. The V call is TRBV4-1, the J call TRBJ2-5; the match to TRBD1 covers 9 bases. The CDR3 has 15 amino acids. Germline CDR1 and CDR2: MGHRA and YSYEKL. Losses at the gene ends were 0 bases for V and 4 bases for J; bases not matched to a gene: 3.

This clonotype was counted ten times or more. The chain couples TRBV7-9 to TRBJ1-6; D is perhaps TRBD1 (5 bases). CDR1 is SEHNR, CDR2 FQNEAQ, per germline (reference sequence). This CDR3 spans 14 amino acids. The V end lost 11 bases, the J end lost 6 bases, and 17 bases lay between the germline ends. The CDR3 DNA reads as TGTGCCGTCGATGCCGGGACCCTTAATTCACCCCTCCACTTT. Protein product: CAVDAGTLNSPLHF.

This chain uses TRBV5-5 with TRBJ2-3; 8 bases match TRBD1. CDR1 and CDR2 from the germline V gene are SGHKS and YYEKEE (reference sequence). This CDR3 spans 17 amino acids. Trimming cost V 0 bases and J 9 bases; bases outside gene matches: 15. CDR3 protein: CASSLGGQERSSSTQYF. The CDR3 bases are TGTGCCAGCAGCTTGGGGGGACAGGAGCGTTCGTCAAGCACGCAGTATTTT.

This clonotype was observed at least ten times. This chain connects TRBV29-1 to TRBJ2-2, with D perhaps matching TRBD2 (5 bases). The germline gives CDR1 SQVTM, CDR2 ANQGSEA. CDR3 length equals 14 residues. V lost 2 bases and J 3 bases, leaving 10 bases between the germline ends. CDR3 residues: CSVESPGYTGELFF. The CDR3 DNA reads TGCAGCGTTGAATCCCCGGGATACACCGGGGAGCTGTTTTTT.

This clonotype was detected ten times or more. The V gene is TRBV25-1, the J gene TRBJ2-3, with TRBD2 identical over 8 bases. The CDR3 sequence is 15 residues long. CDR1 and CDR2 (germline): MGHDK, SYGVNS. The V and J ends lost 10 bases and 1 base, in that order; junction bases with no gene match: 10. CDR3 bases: TGTGCCACCCCTCGCGGCGGGGGGCGCACAGATACGCAGTATTTT. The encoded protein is CATPRGGGRTDTQYF.

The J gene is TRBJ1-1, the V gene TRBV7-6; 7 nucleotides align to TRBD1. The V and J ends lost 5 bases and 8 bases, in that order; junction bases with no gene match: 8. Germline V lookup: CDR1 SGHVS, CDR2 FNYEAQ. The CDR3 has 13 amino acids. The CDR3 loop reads CASSHLEDREAFF. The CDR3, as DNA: TGTGCCAGCAGCCACTTAGAGGACAGGGAAGCTTTCTTT.

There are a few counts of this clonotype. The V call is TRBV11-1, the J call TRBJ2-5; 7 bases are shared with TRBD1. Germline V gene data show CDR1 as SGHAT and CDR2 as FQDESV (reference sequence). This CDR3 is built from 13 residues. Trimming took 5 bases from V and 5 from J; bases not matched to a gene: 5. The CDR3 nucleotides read TGTGCCAGCAGCGGAAGGGGGCAGGAGACCCAGTACTTC. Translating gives CASSGRGQETQYF.

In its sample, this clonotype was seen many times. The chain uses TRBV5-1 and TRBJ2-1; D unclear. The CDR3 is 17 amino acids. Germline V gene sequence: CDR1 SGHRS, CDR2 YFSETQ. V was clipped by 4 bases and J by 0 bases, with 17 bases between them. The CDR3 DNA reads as TGCGCCAGCAGCCCTTCCACAGAAATGAGCTCCTACAATGAGCAGTTCTTC. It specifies CASSPSTEMSSYNEQFF.

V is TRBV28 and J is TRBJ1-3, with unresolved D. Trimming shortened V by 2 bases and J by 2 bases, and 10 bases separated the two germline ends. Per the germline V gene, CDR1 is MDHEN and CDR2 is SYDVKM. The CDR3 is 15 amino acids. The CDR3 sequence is CASSLPPGAGNTIYF. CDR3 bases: TGTGCCAGCAGTTTACCCCCTGGGGCTGGAAACACCATATATTTT.